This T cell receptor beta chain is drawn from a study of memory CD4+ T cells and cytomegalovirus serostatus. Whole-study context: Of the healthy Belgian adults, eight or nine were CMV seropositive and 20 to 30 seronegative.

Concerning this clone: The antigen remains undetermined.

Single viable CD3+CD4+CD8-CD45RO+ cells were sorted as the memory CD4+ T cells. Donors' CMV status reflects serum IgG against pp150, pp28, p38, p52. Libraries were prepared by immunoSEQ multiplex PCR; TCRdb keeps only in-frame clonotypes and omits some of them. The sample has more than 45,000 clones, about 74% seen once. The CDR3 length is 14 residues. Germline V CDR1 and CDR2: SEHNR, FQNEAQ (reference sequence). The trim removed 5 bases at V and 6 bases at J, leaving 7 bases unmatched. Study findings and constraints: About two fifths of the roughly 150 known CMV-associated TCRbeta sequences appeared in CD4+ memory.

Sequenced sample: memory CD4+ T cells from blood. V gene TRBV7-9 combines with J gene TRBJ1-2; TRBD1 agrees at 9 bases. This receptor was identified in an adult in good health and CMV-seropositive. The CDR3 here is CASSTGTGMDGYTF. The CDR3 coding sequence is TGTGCCAGCAGCACCGGGACAGGGATGGATGGCTACACCTTC.